Listed here are 31 T cell receptor beta chains from one sample, sequenced in a study of early T cells in non-severe SARS-CoV-2 infection. MiXCR, applied by TCRdb to the 5' RACE reads, yields one record per CDR3 protein. The data show 77,000 or so distinct CDR3 sequences, 13% to 15% seen once. The sample here was whole blood, taken at baseline. These receptors originate from an adult who was a healthcare worker with PCR-confirmed SARS-CoV-2 infection or an uninfected control (not recorded which).

Only a few counts were recorded for this clonotype. The rearrangement links TRBV19 to TRBJ2-2, with D maybe TRBD1 (6 bases). V was clipped by 4 bases and J by 1 base, with 13 bases between them. The CDR3 extends over 16 amino acids. The germline CDR1 and CDR2 sequences are LNHDA and SQIVND (reference sequence). The CDR3 DNA sequence: TGTGCCAGTAGTACATGGACAGAGGGGAACACCGGGGAGCTGTTTTTT. As protein: CASSTWTEGNTGELFF.

The rearrangement links TRBV7-9 to TRBJ1-6, with a weak D call TRBD1 (6 bases). Germline V gene data show CDR1 as SEHNR and CDR2 as FQNEAQ (reference sequence). CDR3 size: 15 residues. Trimming cost V 3 bases and J 6 bases, with 12 bases left between them. CDR3 residues: CASSFQDSRNSPLHF. Written as DNA, the CDR3 is TGTGCCAGCAGCTTCCAGGACAGTCGTAATTCACCCCTCCACTTT. The entire variable domain, with the rest obtained from reference TRBV7-9 and TRBJ1-6, is as follows: DTGVSQNPRHKITKRGQNVTFRCDPISEHNRLYWYRQTLGQGPEFLTYFQNEAQLEKSRLLSDRFSAERPKGSFSTLEIQRTEQGDSAMYLCASSFQDSRNSPLHFGNGTRLTVT.

The chain is built from TRBV20-1 and TRBJ2-7; 9 nucleotides agree with TRBD2. Per the germline V gene, CDR1 is DFQATT and CDR2 is SNEGSKA (reference sequence). The CDR3 spans 15 residues. V shed 0 bases, J shed 0 bases, and the junction held 3 bases outside the gene matches. The CDR3 is CSARELAGNSYEQYF. For the CDR3, the DNA is TGCAGTGCTAGAGAACTAGCGGGCAACTCCTACGAGCAGTACTTC.

A remark on this clonotype: This likely comes from a read error, as the CDR3 has no conserved phenylalanine or tryptophan at its end. The rearrangement uses TRBV7-9 and TRBJ2-6; D assignment may be TRBD1 or TRBD2 (5 bases each). Trimming took off 3 bases at V and 2 bases at J, with 8 bases between the two ends. The CDR3 covers 15 residues. The germline gives CDR1 SEHNR, CDR2 FQNEAQ (reference sequence). DNA of the CDR3: TGTGCCAGCAGCTTTGGGGACCCTGGGGCCAACGTCCTGACTTCC. Protein sequence: CASSFGDPGANVLTS.

The chain uses TRBV12-3 or TRBV12-4 and TRBJ2-3; D may be TRBD1 or TRBD2 (5 bases each). V was shortened by 5 bases and J by 2 bases, with 11 bases between the two germline ends. This CDR3 spans 14 amino acids. This CDR3 is CASSPYGTTDTQYF. The DNA for the CDR3 is TGTGCCAGCAGTCCGTACGGGACCACAGATACGCAGTATTTT.

This clonotype was observed a few times. This sequence joins TRBV6-2 or TRBV6-3 and TRBJ2-2; 8 nucleotides line up with TRBD1. CDR3 length: 16 amino acids. Germline V lookup: CDR1 MNHEY, CDR2 SVGEGT. With V trimmed by 4 bases and J by 3 bases, 7 bases remained unmatched. The CDR3 reads CASSSYDRGDTGELFF. For the CDR3, the DNA is TGTGCCAGCAGTTCCTACGACAGGGGAGACACCGGGGAGCTGTTTTTT.

This clonotype has only a few counts. The gene calls are TRBV28 and TRBJ2-6; 8 bases fit TRBD1. V trimming: 6 bases; J trimming: 0 bases; junction bases outside the gene matches: 4. The germline gives CDR1 MDHEN, CDR2 SYDVKM. The CDR3 loop spans 16 amino acids. CDR3 residues: CASSPGGSSGANVLTF. CDR3 in DNA: TGTGCCAGCAGCCCAGGGGGCAGCTCTGGGGCCAACGTCCTGACTTTC.

This rearrangement joins TRBV12-3 or TRBV12-4 to TRBJ2-7; 8 nucleotides match TRBD1. The J segment lost 0 bases and the V segment lost 4 bases, leaving 5 bases of the junction unmatched. The CDR3 runs 15 residues. For the CDR3, the DNA is TGTGCCAGCAGTTCACAGGGGGACAACTCCTACGAGCAGTACTTC. This gives the protein CASSSQGDNSYEQYF.

The J gene is TRBJ1-2, the V gene TRBV5-6; D is uncertain. The CDR3 loop spans 13 amino acids. Germline CDR1 is SGHDT and CDR2 is YYEEEE. V lost 4 bases to trimming and J lost 2 bases, with 9 bases between them. The chain's CDR3 is CASSIDGNYGYTF. In DNA form, the CDR3 reads TGTGCCAGCAGCATAGACGGAAACTATGGCTACACCTTC.

The table lists this clonotype with a few counts. The chain links TRBV28 to TRBJ1-3; weak D call: TRBD1 (6 bases). Per germline, CDR1 MDHEN and CDR2 SYDVKM. The length of the CDR3 is 15 residues. V dropped 9 bases and J dropped 0 bases, with 15 bases sitting between them. Written as DNA, the CDR3 is TGTGCCAGTACCAGGGGTGGCTTCTCTGGAAACACCATATATTTT. Residues: CASTRGGFSGNTIYF.

J is TRBJ2-7 and V is TRBV6-1; D remains ambiguous. Germline V gene sequence: CDR1 MNHNS, CDR2 SASEGT. The CDR3 runs 13 residues. V was trimmed by 8 bases and J by 2 bases, leaving 13 bases between them. The CDR3, as DNA: TGTGCCAGCCTCCAAGGCGAGACCTACGAGCAGTACTTC. Residues: CASLQGETYEQYF.

The chain joins TRBV27 to TRBJ2-1; 13 bases map to TRBD2. The CDR3 totals 15 residues. With V trimmed by 10 bases and J by 5 bases, 8 bases remained unmatched. Germline CDR1 and CDR2: MNHEY and SMNVEV (reference sequence). The DNA of the CDR3 is TGTGCCACTAAGGTGGGACTAGCGGGACACAATGAGCAGTTCTTC. As protein: CATKVGLAGHNEQFF.

This clonotype was seen more than once but under ten times. The rearrangement uses TRBV21-1 and TRBJ2-3; the table calls TRBD1, which could not be checked here. TRBV21-1 is marked as a pseudogene. The CDR3 has 16 amino acids. The CDR3 reads CASSKVQGLFTDTQYF. CDR3 coding DNA: TGTGCCAGCAGCAAAGTACAGGGACTTTTCACAGATACGCAGTATTTT.

The sample holds many counts of this clonotype. The V gene is TRBV5-1, the J gene TRBJ2-3; D is possibly TRBD2 (5 bases). The ends were cut back, 2 bases at V and 1 base at J, with 11 bases in the middle. CDR3 length: 15 residues. Looked up from germline, CDR1 is SGHRS and CDR2 is YFSETQ. The chain's CDR3 is CASSFLSSGTDTQYF. CDR3 DNA: TGCGCCAGCAGCTTCCTGAGTAGCGGCACAGATACGCAGTATTTT. The whole variable domain, remainder taken from reference TRBV5-1 and TRBJ2-3, is KAGVTQTPRYLIKTRGQQVTLSCSPISGHRSVSWYQQTPGQGLQFLFEYFSETQRNKGNFPGRFSGRQFSNSRSEMNVSTLELGDSALYLCASSFLSSGTDTQYFGPGTRLTVL.

The chain links TRBV28 to TRBJ2-2; D call uncertain. The germline V gene encodes CDR1 MDHEN and CDR2 SYDVKM. Between the trimmed V and J ends, which lost 2 bases and 4 bases, there was a span of 8 bases. The CDR3 has 14 residues. CDR3 coding DNA: TGTGCCAGCAGTTTAAGACTCCTCACCGGGGAGCTGTTTTTT. Encoded protein: CASSLRLLTGELFF.

The V call is TRBV11-3, the J call TRBJ2-2; D is ambiguous. Germline V lookup: CDR1 SGHNT, CDR2 YENEEA. The CDR3 runs to 14 residues. Trimming cost V 2 bases and J 1 base, with 5 bases left between them. The CDR3 coding sequence is TGTGCCAGCAGCTTATCTCGGAACACCGGGGAGCTGTTTTTT. This sequence encodes CASSLSRNTGELFF.

This clonotype was seen many times. The chain combines TRBV27 with TRBJ2-3; D is unclear. Trimming stripped 5 bases from V and 2 bases from J, with 14 bases between. CDR3 length: 15 amino acids. The germline CDR1 and CDR2 sequences are MNHEY and SMNVEV (reference sequence). In DNA, the CDR3 is TGTGCCAGCAGTCTTAGGGCTGCACCCACAGATACGCAGTATTTT. Protein product: CASSLRAAPTDTQYF.

The chain recombines TRBV21-1 with TRBJ2-3; TRBD1 is the table's D call and was not checked against the DNA. TRBV21-1 constitutes a pseudogene. CDR3 length: 15 amino acids. As DNA, the CDR3 is TGTGCCAGCAGCGCAAAGGAACCTGAGGGGGATACGCAGTATTTT. Translation gives CASSAKEPEGDTQYF.

This clonotype occurred a few times. The chain links TRBV5-1 to TRBJ2-1, with 12 bases matching TRBD2. The length of the CDR3 is 16 residues. With 5 bases clipped from V and 9 bases from J, the junction kept 12 bases outside the gene matches. Germline CDR1 is SGHRS and CDR2 is YFSETQ. CDR3 residues: CASSGQTTSGRPEQFF. For the CDR3, the DNA is TGCGCCAGCAGTGGACAAACGACTAGCGGGAGACCTGAGCAGTTCTTC.

This clonotype appeared many times. V usage is TRBV15 and J usage is TRBJ2-7; the D is unclear. The CDR3 extends over 13 amino acids. CDR1 and CDR2 (germline): LNHNV, YYDKDF (reference sequence). Trimming shortened V by 1 base and J by 3 bases, and 7 bases separated the two germline ends. CDR3 DNA: TGTGCCACCAGCAGAGGCGATAACTACGAGCAGTACTTC. This encodes CATSRGDNYEQYF.

V and J are TRBV5-1 and TRBJ2-1, with D tentatively TRBD1 (6 bases). Germline V gene sequence: CDR1 SGHRS, CDR2 YFSETQ. The V and J ends lost 0 bases and 10 bases respectively, with 11 bases between them. This CDR3 spans 13 amino acids. The CDR3 DNA reads TGCGCCAGCAGCTTGGATTGGGGGCGCGAGCAGTTCTTC. Protein: CASSLDWGREQFF.

There are a few counts of this clonotype. The chain combines TRBV30 with TRBJ2-5, with 12 nucleotides matching TRBD2. There are 14 residues in the CDR3. After removal of 0 bases from V and 6 bases from J, the junction contained 2 bases not matched to a gene. Per the germline V gene, CDR1 is GTSNPN and CDR2 is SVGIG (reference sequence). The CDR3 DNA reads as TGTGCCTGGAGTGTACTAGCGGGAGGTCAGACCCAGTACTTC. Residues: CAWSVLAGGQTQYF.

This clonotype showed up just a few times. V is TRBV7-9 and J is TRBJ2-2; 8 bases agree with TRBD2. The V gene's germline CDR1 is SEHNR and CDR2 FQNEAQ (reference sequence). V gave up 4 bases and J gave up 3 bases; unmatched junction bases: 4. This CDR3 is built from 15 residues. Here the CDR3 DNA reads TGTGCCAGCAGCTCGGGGGGGCGACACACCGGGGAGCTGTTTTTT. Translation gives CASSSGGRHTGELFF. The full variable domain, rest sourced from reference TRBV7-9 and TRBJ2-2, is DTGVSQNPRHKITKRGQNVTFRCDPISEHNRLYWYRQTLGQGPEFLTYFQNEAQLEKSRLLSDRFSAERPKGSFSTLEIQRTEQGDSAMYLCASSSGGRHTGELFFGEGSRLTVL.

The sample holds a few counts of this clonotype. CDR3 nucleotides: TGTGCCAGTAGTATAGCAAGCGGGCCTAGCACAGATACGCAGTATTTT. Residues: CASSIASGPSTDTQYF. This chain joins TRBV19 and TRBJ2-3, with a possible D match to TRBD2 (6 bases). The CDR3 extends over 16 amino acids. The V gene lost 1 base and the J gene lost 0 bases, with 11 bases spanning the gap. Germline V gene lookup returns CDR1 LNHDA and CDR2 SQIVND (reference sequence).

This clonotype was counted at least ten times. The chain has TRBV6-1 and TRBJ2-7; D is perhaps TRBD1 (6 bases). Germline V gives CDR1 MNHNS, CDR2 SASEGT. With 5 bases removed from V and 2 bases from J, the gap between germline ends came to 10 bases. The CDR3 sequence is 13 residues long. The CDR3: CASSYRAPYEQYF. The CDR3 DNA follows: TGTGCCAGCAGTTACAGGGCCCCCTACGAGCAGTACTTC.

This clonotype was observed at least ten times. The chain uses TRBV10-3 and TRBJ1-4; the D gene is possibly TRBD1 (5 bases). From germline, CDR1 is ENHRY and CDR2 SYGVKD. Trimming stripped 3 bases from V and 8 bases from J, with 10 bases between. The CDR3 has 13 residues. Here the CDR3 reads CAISEVRVEKLFF. CDR3 DNA sequence: TGTGCCATCAGTGAAGTCAGGGTGGAAAAACTGTTTTTT.

This clonotype was observed a handful of times. Here the CDR3 reads CSVGTSGRGTDTQYF. CDR3 coding DNA: TGCAGCGTTGGGACTAGCGGGAGGGGGACAGATACGCAGTATTTT. This sequence joins TRBV29-1 and TRBJ2-3, with 15 bases fitting TRBD2. Trimming removed 4 bases from V and 3 bases from J; junction bases left unmatched: 2. Germline CDR1 SQVTM, CDR2 ANQGSEA. The CDR3 extends over 15 amino acids.

This chain connects TRBV29-1 to TRBJ1-2, with D maybe TRBD1 (5 bases). There are 15 residues in the CDR3. V lost 7 bases, J lost 5 bases, and 23 bases lay in between. Germline V gene data show CDR1 as SQVTM and CDR2 as ANQGSEA. In DNA, the CDR3 is TGCAGCGCGGGGGGACTCTCTCCGCCCCTTTATGGCTACACCTTC. The encoded protein is CSAGGLSPPLYGYTF.

This clonotype was seen more than once but under ten times. The chain combines TRBV20-1 with TRBJ1-3; no clear D. The germline gives CDR1 DFQATT, CDR2 SNEGSKA (reference sequence). The CDR3 spans 13 residues. Trimming cost V 1 base and J 1 base, with 5 bases left between them. CDR3 residues: CSARAPSGNTIYF. Here the CDR3 DNA reads TGCAGTGCTAGAGCGCCGTCTGGAAACACCATATATTTT.

The chain recombines TRBV6-2 or TRBV6-3 with TRBJ2-1; 7 bases match TRBD1. CDR1 and CDR2 (germline): MNHEY, SVGEGT. The CDR3 sequence is 14 residues long. The trim removed 6 bases at V and 4 bases at J, leaving 6 bases unmatched. The CDR3 DNA sequence: TGTGCCAGCAGCACAGGACAGGTATACAATGAGCAGTTCTTC. Residues: CASSTGQVYNEQFF.

This clonotype showed up many times. The CDR3 DNA reads TGTGCCAGCAGATATAACCGGGACAATGAGAACACCGGGGAGCTGTTTTTT. Translated: CASRYNRDNENTGELFF. J is TRBJ2-2 and V is TRBV7-6; tentative D call: TRBD1 (6 bases). Germline V gene lookup returns CDR1 SGHVS and CDR2 FNYEAQ. This CDR3 spans 17 amino acids. Trimming took 6 bases from V and 1 from J, leaving 18 bases between them.